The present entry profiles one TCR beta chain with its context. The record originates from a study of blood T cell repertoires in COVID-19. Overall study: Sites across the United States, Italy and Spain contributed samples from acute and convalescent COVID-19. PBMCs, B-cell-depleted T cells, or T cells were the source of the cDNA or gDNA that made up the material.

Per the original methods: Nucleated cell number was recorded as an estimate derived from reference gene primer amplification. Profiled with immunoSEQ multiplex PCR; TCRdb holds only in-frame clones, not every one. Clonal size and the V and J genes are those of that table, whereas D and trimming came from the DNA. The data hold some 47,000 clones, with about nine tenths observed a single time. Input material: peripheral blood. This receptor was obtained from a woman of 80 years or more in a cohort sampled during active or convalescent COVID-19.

DNA of the CDR3: TGTGCCAGCAGCCAAGATGATGTCAGGGTTAATTCACCCCTCCACTTT. It codes for CASSQDDVRVNSPLHF. This chain connects TRBV4-2 to TRBJ1-6; tentatively, D is TRBD1 (5 bases). Germline loops: CDR1 LGHNA, CDR2 YNFKEQ. V was pared by 0 bases and J by 6 bases, with 12 bases between. The CDR3 spans 16 residues.